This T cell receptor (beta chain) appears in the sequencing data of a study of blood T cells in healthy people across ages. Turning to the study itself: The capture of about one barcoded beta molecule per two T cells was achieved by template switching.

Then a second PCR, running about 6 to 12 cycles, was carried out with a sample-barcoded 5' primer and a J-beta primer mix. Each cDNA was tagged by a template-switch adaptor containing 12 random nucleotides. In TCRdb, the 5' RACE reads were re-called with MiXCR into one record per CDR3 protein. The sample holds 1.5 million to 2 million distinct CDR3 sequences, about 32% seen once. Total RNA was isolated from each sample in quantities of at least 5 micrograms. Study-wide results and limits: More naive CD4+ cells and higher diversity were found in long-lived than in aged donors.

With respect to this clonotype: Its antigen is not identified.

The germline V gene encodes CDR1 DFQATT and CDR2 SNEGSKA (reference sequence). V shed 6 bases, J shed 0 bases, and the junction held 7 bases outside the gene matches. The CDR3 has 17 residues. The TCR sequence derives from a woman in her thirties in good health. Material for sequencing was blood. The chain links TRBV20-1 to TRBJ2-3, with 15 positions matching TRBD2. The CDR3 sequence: CSAMGLAGGVSTDTQYF. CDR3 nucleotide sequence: TGCAGTGCCATGGGACTAGCGGGGGGCGTTAGCACAGATACGCAGTATTTT.